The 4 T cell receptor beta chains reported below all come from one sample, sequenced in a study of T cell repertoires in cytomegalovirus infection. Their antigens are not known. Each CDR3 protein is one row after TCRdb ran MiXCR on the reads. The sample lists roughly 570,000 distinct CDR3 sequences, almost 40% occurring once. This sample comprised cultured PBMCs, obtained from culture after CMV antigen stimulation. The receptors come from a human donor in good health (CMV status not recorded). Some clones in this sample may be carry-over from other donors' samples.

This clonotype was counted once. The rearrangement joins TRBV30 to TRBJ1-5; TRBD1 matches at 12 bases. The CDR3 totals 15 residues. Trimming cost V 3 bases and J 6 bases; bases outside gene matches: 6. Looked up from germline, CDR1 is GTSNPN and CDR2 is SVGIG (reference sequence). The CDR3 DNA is TGTGCCTGGAGCTCCGGGACAGGGGGCAGTCAGCCCCAGCATTTT. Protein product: CAWSSGTGGSQPQHF.

The CDR3 nucleotides read TGTGCCAGCAGTGAAGCTGGGGGCAGGGGGGGCACTAACTATGGCTACACCTTC. It is translated as CASSEAGGRGGTNYGYTF. V is TRBV2 and J is TRBJ1-2, with 7 bases matching TRBD1. The CDR3 spans 18 residues. V shed 0 bases and J 0 bases; nucleotides not matched to a gene: 10. Germline V gives CDR1 SNHLY, CDR2 FYNNEI.

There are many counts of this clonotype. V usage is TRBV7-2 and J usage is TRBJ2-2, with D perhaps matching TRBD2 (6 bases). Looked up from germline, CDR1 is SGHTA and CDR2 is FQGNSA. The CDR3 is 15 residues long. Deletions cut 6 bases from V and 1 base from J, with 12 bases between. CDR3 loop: CASSPGGGNTGELFF. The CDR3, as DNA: TGTGCCAGCAGTCCCGGGGGAGGGAACACCGGGGAGCTGTTTTTT.

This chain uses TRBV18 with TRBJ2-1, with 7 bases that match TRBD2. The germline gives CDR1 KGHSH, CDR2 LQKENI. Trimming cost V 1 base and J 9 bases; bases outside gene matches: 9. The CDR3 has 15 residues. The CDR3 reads CASSPQRVGGPEQFF. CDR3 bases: TGTGCCAGCTCACCACAAAGGGTGGGAGGGCCTGAGCAGTTCTTC.